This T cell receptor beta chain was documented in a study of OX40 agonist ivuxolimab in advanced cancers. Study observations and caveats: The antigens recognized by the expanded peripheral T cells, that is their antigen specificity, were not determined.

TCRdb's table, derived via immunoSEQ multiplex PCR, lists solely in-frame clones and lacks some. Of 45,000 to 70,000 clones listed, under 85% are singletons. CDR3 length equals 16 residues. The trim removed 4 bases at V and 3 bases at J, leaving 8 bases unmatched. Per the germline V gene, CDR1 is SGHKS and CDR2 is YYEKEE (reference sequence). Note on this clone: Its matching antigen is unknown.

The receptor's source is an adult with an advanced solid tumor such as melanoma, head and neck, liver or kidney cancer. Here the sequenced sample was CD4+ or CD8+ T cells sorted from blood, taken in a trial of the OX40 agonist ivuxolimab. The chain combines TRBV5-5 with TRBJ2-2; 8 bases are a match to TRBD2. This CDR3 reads CASSAPGTRHTGELFF. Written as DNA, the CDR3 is TGTGCCAGCAGCGCCCCCGGGACTAGACACACCGGGGAGCTGTTTTTT.